This T cell receptor (beta chain) was identified in a study of OX40 agonist ivuxolimab in advanced cancers. About the study: Three partial responders included one hepatocellular carcinoma patient and two cutaneous melanoma patients.

J lost 8 bases, V lost 0 bases, and 10 bases had no gene match. The CDR3 has 17 amino acids. The germline gives CDR1 LNHNV, CDR2 YYDKDF (reference sequence). Turning to this clone: The antigen is undetermined.

Study findings and constraints: Among T cells, CD8+ cells averaged more expanded clones than CD4+ cells. Both blood CD4+ and CD8+ T cells showed clonal growth by week 6 at 0.1 to 3.0 mg/kg.

Patients with a history of autoimmune disease or on systemic immunosuppression were excluded. The method was immunoSEQ multiplex PCR; TCRdb's version includes in-frame clones alone and lacks a portion of them. Of around 33,000 clones listed, nearly 95% are singletons. The source is an adult with an advanced solid tumor such as melanoma, head and neck, liver or kidney cancer. The sequencing used CD4+ or CD8+ T cells sorted from blood, collected in a trial of the OX40 agonist ivuxolimab. V and J are TRBV15 and TRBJ2-2, with 9 bases identical to TRBD2. The CDR3 DNA reads TGTGCCACCAGCAGAGAGTTGCGGGAGGGCCTCTTAGGGGAGCTGTTTTTT. Its translation is CATSRELREGLLGELFF.